This TCR beta chain was identified in a study of cytomegalovirus exposure and HLA in healthy donors. Study details: Most genotyped donors, 75% to 85% of about 400, had Caucasian-associated genetic ancestry. Study results and limitations: Fewer than 200 TCR beta chains were listed as cytomegalovirus-associated. Whilst most TCR sequences proved rare, a subset of public TCRs occurred across many donors.

This clone has only a few counts. The target antigen is unknown. The germline V gene has CDR1 MNHNS and CDR2 SASEGT. The V and J ends lost 5 bases and 3 bases, in that order; junction bases with no gene match: 4. This CDR3 comprises 15 residues. This PCR relied on a set of 60 Vbeta primers and 13 Jbeta primers. This table comes from immunoSEQ multiplex PCR, and its TCRdb copy is limited to in-frame clones, with some not included. This sample has tens of thousands of clones, with 60% to 85% found just once. Sequenced sample: PBMCs. This clonotype was sampled from a man under 40 in good health and CMV-seropositive. The rearrangement uses TRBV6-1 and TRBJ2-2; 9 bases align to TRBD1. The CDR3 nucleotides are TGTGCCAGCAGTAAAAGGACAGGGGACACCGGGGAGCTGTTTTTT. Protein sequence: CASSKRTGDTGELFF.